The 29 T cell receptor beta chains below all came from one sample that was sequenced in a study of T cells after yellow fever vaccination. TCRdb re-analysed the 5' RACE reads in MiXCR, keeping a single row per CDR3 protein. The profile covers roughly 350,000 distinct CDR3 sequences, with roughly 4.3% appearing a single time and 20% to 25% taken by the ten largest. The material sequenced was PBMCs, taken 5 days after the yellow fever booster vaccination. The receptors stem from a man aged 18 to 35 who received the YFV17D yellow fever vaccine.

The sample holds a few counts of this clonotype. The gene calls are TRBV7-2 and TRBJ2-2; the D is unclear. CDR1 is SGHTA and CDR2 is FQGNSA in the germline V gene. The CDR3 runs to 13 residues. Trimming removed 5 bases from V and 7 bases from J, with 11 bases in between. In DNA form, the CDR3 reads TGTGCCAGCAGCCCCGCTTGGGGCGGGGAGCTGTTTTTT. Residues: CASSPAWGGELFF.

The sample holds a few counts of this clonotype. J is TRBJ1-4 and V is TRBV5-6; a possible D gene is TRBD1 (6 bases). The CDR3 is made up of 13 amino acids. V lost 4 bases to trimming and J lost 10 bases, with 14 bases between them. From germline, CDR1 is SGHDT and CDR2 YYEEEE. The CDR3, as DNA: TGTGCCAGCAGCGTAACAGGGAACAGAAAACTGTTTTTT. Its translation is CASSVTGNRKLFF. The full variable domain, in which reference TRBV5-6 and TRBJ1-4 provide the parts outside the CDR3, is DAGVTQSPTHLIKTRGQQVTLRCSPKSGHDTVSWYQQALGQGPQFIFQYYEEEERQRGNFPDRFSGHQFPNYSSELNVNALLLGDSALYLCASSVTGNRKLFFGSGTQLSVL.

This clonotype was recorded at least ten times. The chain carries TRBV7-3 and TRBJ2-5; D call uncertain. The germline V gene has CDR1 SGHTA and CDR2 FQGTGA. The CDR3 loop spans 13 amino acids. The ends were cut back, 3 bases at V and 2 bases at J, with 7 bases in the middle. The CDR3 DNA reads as TGTGCCAGCAGCTTTGATGGTCAAGAGACCCAGTACTTC. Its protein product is CASSFDGQETQYF.

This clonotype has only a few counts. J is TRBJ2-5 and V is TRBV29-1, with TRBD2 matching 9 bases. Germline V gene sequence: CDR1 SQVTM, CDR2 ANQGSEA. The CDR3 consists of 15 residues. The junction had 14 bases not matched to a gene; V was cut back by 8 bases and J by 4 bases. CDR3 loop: CSHGRRGGDGETQYF. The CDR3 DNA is TGCAGCCATGGGCGGCGCGGGGGGGATGGAGAGACCCAGTACTTC. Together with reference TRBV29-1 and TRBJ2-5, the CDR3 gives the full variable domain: SAVISQKPSRDICQRGTSLTIQCQVDSQVTMMFWYRQQPGQSLTLIATANQGSEATYESGFVIDKFPISRPNLTFSTLTVSNMSPEDSSIYLCSHGRRGGDGETQYFGPGTRLLVL.

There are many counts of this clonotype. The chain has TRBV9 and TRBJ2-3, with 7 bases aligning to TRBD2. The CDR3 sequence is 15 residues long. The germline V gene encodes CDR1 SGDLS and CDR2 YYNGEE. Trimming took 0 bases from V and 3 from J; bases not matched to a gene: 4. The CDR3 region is CASSVGGGITDTQYF. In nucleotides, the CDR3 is TGTGCCAGCAGCGTAGGCGGGGGAATTACAGATACGCAGTATTTT.

For the CDR3, the DNA is TGTGCCAGCAGGCAAAATCAGGTGTACGAGCAGTACTTC. Its translation: CASRQNQVYEQYF. The chain uses TRBV6-5 and TRBJ2-7; no firm D call. The CDR3 covers 13 residues. Per germline, CDR1 MNHEY and CDR2 SVGAGI. The germline V and J ends were trimmed by 6 bases and 4 bases, with 13 bases remaining between them.

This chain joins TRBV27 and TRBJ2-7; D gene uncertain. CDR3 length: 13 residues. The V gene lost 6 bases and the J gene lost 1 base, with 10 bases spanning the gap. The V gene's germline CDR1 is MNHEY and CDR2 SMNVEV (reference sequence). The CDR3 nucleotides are TGTGCCAGCAGCTACCAGGCGTCCTACGAGCAGTACTTC. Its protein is CASSYQASYEQYF.

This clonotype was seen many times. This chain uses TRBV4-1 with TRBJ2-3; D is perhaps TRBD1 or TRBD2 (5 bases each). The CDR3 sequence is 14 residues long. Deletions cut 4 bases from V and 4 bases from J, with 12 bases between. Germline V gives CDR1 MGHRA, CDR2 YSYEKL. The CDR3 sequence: CASSLLGTADTQYF. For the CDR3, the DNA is TGCGCCAGCAGCCTCCTGGGGACCGCAGATACGCAGTATTTT.

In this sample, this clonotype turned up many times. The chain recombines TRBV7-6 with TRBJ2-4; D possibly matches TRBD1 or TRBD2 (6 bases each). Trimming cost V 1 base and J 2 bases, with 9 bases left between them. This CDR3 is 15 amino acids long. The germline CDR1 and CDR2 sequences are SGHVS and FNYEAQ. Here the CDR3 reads CASSLEGGPKNIQYF. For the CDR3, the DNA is TGTGCCAGCAGCTTAGAAGGGGGGCCCAAAAACATTCAGTACTTC.

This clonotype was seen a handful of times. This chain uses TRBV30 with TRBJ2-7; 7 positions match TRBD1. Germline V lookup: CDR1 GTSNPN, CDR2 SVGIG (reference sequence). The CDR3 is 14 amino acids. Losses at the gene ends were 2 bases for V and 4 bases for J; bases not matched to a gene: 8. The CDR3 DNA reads TGTGCCTGGAGTCGGACAGGACAGTGGTACGAGCAGTACTTC. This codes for CAWSRTGQWYEQYF. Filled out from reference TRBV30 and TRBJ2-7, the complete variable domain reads SQTIHQWPATLVQPVGSPLSLECTVEGTSNPNLYWYRQAAGRGLQLLFYSVGIGQISSEVPQNLSASRPQDRQFILSSKKLLLSDSGFYLCAWSRTGQWYEQYFGPGTRLTVT.

The CDR3 loop is CASSLVSGDYGYTF. CDR3 bases: TGCGCCAGCAGCTTGGTTTCAGGGGACTATGGCTACACCTTC. The rearrangement joins TRBV5-1 to TRBJ1-2; D possibly corresponds to TRBD1 (6 bases). The length of the CDR3 is 14 residues. Between the trimmed V and J ends, which lost 0 bases and 3 bases, there was a span of 9 bases. The germline V gene encodes CDR1 SGHRS and CDR2 YFSETQ. Variable domain in full (rest from reference TRBV5-1 and TRBJ1-2): KAGVTQTPRYLIKTRGQQVTLSCSPISGHRSVSWYQQTPGQGLQFLFEYFSETQRNKGNFPGRFSGRQFSNSRSEMNVSTLELGDSALYLCASSLVSGDYGYTFGSGTRLTVV.

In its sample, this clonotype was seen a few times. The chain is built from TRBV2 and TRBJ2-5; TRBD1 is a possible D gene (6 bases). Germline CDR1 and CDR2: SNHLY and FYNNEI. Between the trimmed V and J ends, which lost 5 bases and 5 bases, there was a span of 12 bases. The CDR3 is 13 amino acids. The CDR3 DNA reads TGTGCCAGCAGTATACAGGGCGGGGAGACCCAGTACTTC. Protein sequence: CASSIQGGETQYF.

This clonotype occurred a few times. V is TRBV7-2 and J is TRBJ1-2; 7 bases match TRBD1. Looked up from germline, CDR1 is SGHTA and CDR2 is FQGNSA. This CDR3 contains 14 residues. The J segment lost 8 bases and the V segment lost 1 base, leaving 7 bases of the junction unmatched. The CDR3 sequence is CASSLVAGGEGYTF. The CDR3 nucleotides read TGTGCCAGCAGCTTAGTTGCAGGGGGAGAGGGCTACACCTTC.

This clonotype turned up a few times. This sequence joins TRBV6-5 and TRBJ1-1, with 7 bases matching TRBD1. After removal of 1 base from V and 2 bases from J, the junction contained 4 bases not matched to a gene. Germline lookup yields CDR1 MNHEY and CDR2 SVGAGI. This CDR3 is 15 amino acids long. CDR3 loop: CASSYFAGGNTEAFF. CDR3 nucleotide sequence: TGTGCCAGCAGTTACTTCGCAGGGGGTAACACTGAAGCTTTCTTT.

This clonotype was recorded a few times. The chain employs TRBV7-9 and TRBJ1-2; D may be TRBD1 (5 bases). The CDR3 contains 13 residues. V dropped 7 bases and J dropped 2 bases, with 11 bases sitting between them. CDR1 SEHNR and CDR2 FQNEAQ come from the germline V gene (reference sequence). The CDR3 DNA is TGTGCCAGCATGAAACCAGGGAACTATGGCTACACCTTC. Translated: CASMKPGNYGYTF.

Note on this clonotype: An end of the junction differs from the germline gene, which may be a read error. CDR3 bases: TGCAGTGCTAGTACACCCAGGGCCCTAGCGGGGGTCCTTAGCACAGATACGCTGTATTTT. It yields the protein CSASTPRALAGVLSTDTLYF. The chain combines TRBV20-1 with TRBJ2-3, with TRBD2 identical over 10 bases. The CDR3 is made up of 20 amino acids. Germline loops: CDR1 DFQATT, CDR2 SNEGSKA (reference sequence).

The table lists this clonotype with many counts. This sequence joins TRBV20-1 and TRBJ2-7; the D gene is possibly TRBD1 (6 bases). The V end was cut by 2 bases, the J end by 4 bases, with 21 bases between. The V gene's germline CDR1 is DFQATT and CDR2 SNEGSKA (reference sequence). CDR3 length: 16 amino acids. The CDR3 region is CSARIRGVPSLYEQYV. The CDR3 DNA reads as TGCAGTGCTAGAATCAGGGGAGTCCCGAGCCTTTACGAGCAGTACGTC.

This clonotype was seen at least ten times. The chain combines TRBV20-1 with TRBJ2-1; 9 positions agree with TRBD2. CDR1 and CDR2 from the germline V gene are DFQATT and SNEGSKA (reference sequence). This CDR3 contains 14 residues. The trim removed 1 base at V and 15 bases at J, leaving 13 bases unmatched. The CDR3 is CSARVEGSGGVLFF. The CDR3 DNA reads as TGCAGTGCTAGAGTCGAGGGTAGCGGGGGCGTTTTGTTCTTC.

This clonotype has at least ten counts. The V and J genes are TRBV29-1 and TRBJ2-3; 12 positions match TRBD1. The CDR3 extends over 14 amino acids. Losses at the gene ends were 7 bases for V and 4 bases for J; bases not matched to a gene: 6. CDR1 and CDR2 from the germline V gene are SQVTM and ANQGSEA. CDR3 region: CSASGTGGSDTQYF. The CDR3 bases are TGCAGCGCCTCGGGGACAGGGGGCTCAGATACGCAGTATTTT.

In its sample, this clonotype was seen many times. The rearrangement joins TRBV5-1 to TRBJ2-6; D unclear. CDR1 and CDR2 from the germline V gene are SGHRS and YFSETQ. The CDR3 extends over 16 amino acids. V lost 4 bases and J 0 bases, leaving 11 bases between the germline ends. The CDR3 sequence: CASSPEGSSGANVLTF. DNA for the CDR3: TGCGCCAGCAGCCCTGAAGGCAGCTCTGGGGCCAACGTCCTGACTTTC.

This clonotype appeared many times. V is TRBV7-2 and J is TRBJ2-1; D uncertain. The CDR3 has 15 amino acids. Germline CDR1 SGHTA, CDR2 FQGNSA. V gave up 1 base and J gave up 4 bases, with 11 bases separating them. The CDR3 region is CASSLGRAGYNEQFF. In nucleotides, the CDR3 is TGTGCCAGCAGCTTAGGTCGGGCTGGGTACAATGAGCAGTTCTTC. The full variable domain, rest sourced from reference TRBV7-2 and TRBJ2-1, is GAGVSQSPSNKVTEKGKDVELRCDPISGHTALYWYRQSLGQGLEFLIYFQGNSAPDKSGLPSDRFSAERTGGSVSTLTIQRTQQEDSAVYLCASSLGRAGYNEQFFGPGTRLTVL.

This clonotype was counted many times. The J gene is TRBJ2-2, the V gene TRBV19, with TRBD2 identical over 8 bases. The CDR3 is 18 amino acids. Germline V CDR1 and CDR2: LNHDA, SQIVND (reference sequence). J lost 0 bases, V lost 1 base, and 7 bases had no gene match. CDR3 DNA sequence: TGTGCCAGTAGTATAGGAGGCGGGGGGCTCGCGAACACCGGGGAGCTGTTTTTT. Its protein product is CASSIGGGGLANTGELFF.

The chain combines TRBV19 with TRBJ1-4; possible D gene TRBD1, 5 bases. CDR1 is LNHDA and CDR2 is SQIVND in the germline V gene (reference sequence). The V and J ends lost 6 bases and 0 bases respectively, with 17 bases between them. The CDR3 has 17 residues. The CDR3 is CASRKNGTPATNEKLFF. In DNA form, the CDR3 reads TGTGCCAGTAGGAAAAATGGGACGCCTGCAACTAATGAAAAACTGTTTTTT.

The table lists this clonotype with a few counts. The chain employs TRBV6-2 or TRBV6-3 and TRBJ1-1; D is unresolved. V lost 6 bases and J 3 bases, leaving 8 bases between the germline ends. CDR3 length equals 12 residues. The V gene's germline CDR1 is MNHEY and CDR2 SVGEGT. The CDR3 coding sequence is TGTGCCAGCAGGCCAGATTACACTGAAGCTTTCTTT. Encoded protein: CASRPDYTEAFF.

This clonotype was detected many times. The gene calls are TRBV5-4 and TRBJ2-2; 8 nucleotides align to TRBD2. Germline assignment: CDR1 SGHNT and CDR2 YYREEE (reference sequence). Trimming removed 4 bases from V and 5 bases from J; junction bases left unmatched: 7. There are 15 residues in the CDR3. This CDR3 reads CASSPRTSLTGELFF. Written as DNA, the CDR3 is TGTGCCAGCAGCCCGAGGACTAGCCTAACCGGGGAGCTGTTTTTT.

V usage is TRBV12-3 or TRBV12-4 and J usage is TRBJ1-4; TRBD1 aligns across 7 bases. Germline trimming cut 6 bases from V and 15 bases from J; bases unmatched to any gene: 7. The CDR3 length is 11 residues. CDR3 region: CASRALGQVFF. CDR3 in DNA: TGTGCCAGCAGGGCCTTAGGACAGGTGTTTTTT.

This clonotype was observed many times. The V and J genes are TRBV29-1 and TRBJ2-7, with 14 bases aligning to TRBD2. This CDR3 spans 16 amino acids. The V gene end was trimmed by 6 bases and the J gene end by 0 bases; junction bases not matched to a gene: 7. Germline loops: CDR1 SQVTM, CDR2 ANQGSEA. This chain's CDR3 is CSVTGTSGGTSYEQYF. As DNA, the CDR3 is TGCAGCGTCACCGGGACTAGCGGGGGTACCTCCTACGAGCAGTACTTC.

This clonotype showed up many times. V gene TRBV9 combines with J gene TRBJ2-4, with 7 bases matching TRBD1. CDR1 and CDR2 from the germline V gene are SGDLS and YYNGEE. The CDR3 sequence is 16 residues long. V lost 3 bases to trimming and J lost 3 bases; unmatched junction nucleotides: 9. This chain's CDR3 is CASSAQGQSGKNIQYF. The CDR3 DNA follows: TGTGCCAGCAGCGCCCAGGGACAGAGTGGCAAAAACATTCAGTACTTC.

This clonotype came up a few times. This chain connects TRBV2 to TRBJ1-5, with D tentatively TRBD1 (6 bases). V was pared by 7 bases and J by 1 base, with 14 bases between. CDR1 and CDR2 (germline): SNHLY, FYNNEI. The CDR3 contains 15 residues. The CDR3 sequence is CASKAGEGSNQPQHF. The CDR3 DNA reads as TGTGCCAGCAAGGCAGGGGAGGGGAGCAATCAGCCCCAGCATTTT.